The following is a TCR beta chain sequence with its context. These data are taken from a study of blood T cell repertoires in COVID-19. The study drew participants aged about 18 to 95 years from roughly 25 US areas. Authors' analysis steps: Reference gene primer amplification yielded estimated nucleated cell counts. Method: immunoSEQ multiplex PCR; TCRdb's copy keeps in-frame clones and lacks some. Clone size and V and J calls were adopted from that table, with D and trimming inferred from the DNA. The sample shows around 470,000 clones, less than 95% of them seen only once. This CDR3 is 15 amino acids long. Trimming shortened V by 4 bases and J by 5 bases, and 18 bases separated the two germline ends. Germline V CDR1 and CDR2: SGHTS, YDEGEE.

The TCR originated in a man aged 18-30 years who had recovered from COVID-19. The sequencing input was PBMCs or T cells enriched from blood (not recorded which). The chain has TRBV5-8 and TRBJ1-2, with D possibly matching TRBD1 (6 bases). The CDR3 is CASSLGSGGLYGYTF. CDR3 sequence (DNA): TGTGCCAGCAGCCTCGGGAGCGGGGGGCTATATGGCTACACCTTC.